Presented here are 14 T cell receptor beta chains from one specimen sequenced in a study of blood T cell repertoires in COVID-19. Generated by immunoSEQ multiplex PCR, the TCRdb table keeps only in-frame clones and is missing some. The sample holds roughly 250,000 clones, 70% to 90% seen once. Sample: PBMCs or T cells enriched from blood (not recorded which). The receptors here all came from a woman in her 50s who had recovered from COVID-19.

This chain links TRBV4-1 with TRBJ2-7, with TRBD2 identical over 11 bases. V trimming: 5 bases; J trimming: 4 bases; junction bases outside the gene matches: 10. CDR1 is MGHRA, CDR2 YSYEKL, per germline. There are 16 residues in the CDR3. Written as DNA, the CDR3 is TGCGCCAGCAGCTTATATCAACTAGCGGGAGCGTACGAGCAGTACTTC. It translates to CASSLYQLAGAYEQYF.

This sequence joins TRBV3-1 (or the pseudogene TRBV3-2) and TRBJ1-1, with a tentative D call TRBD1 (6 bases). Trimming took off 5 bases at V and 1 base at J, with 11 bases between the two ends. The germline gives CDR1 LGHDT, CDR2 YNNKEL (reference sequence). The CDR3 is made up of 14 amino acids. The CDR3 DNA is TGTGCCAGCAGCTACTGGGACAAGAACACTGAAGCTTTCTTT. Its protein is CASSYWDKNTEAFF.

This clone was seen once. The chain combines TRBV7-9 with TRBJ2-1; 10 nucleotides line up with TRBD2. CDR3 size: 17 residues. Trimming removed 2 bases from V and 7 bases from J; junction bases left unmatched: 11. The germline V gene has CDR1 SEHNR and CDR2 FQNEAQ (reference sequence). CDR3 region: CASSLRASGSSGNEQFF. The CDR3 bases are TGTGCCAGCAGCTTAAGGGCTAGCGGGAGTTCGGGAAATGAGCAGTTCTTC. The whole variable domain, remainder taken from reference TRBV7-9 and TRBJ2-1, is DTGVSQNPRHKITKRGQNVTFRCDPISEHNRLYWYRQTLGQGPEFLTYFQNEAQLEKSRLLSDRFSAERPKGSFSTLEIQRTEQGDSAMYLCASSLRASGSSGNEQFFGPGTRLTVL.

The chain uses TRBV10-3 and TRBJ2-5; 7 nucleotides match TRBD1. The V and J ends lost 6 bases and 4 bases, in that order; junction bases with no gene match: 8. Germline V gene sequence: CDR1 ENHRY, CDR2 SYGVKD. The CDR3 loop spans 14 amino acids. The CDR3, as DNA: TGTGCCATCAGAGATACAGGGGTAGGAGAGACCCAGTACTTC. Its translation is CAIRDTGVGETQYF.

This clone has a handful of counts. The chain joins TRBV29-1 to TRBJ1-2; 9 nucleotides agree with TRBD1. Germline V gene data show CDR1 as SQVTM and CDR2 as ANQGSEA. V shed 4 bases, J shed 4 bases, and the junction held 10 bases outside the gene matches. The CDR3 spans 15 residues. In nucleotides, the CDR3 is TGCAGCGTTGGCACCGGGACAGGGATCGCCTATGGCTACACCTTC. It translates to CSVGTGTGIAYGYTF.

The chain couples TRBV7-9 to TRBJ1-3; D gene unclear. V dropped 3 bases and J dropped 1 base, with 7 bases sitting between them. The CDR3 sequence is 14 residues long. Germline lookup yields CDR1 SEHNR and CDR2 FQNEAQ (reference sequence). This CDR3 is CASSLEGSGNTIYF. As DNA, the CDR3 is TGTGCCAGCAGCTTGGAGGGTTCTGGAAACACCATATATTTT.

This chain uses TRBV6-4 with TRBJ2-7; 8 nucleotides line up with TRBD2. Trimming at V came to 4 bases and at J to 0 bases, leaving 14 bases not matched to a gene. CDR1 MRHNA and CDR2 SNTAGT come from the germline V gene. There are 18 residues in the CDR3. CDR3 nucleotide sequence: TGTGCCAGCAGTGGCCCGGGGAAAGGACTAGCTGGCTCCTACGAGCAGTACTTC. As protein: CASSGPGKGLAGSYEQYF.

The rearrangement links TRBV6-5 to TRBJ1-5, with TRBD1 identical over 7 bases. The CDR3 loop spans 14 amino acids. The germline CDR1 and CDR2 sequences are MNHEY and SVGAGI. V gave up 10 bases and J gave up 3 bases; unmatched junction bases: 9. As DNA, the CDR3 is TGTGCCACCTCGAGAGACAGGGACAATCAGCCCCAGCATTTT. Its protein is CATSRDRDNQPQHF.

This rearrangement joins TRBV27 to TRBJ1-1; a possible D gene is TRBD1 (6 bases). Per germline, CDR1 MNHEY and CDR2 SMNVEV (reference sequence). CDR3 length: 15 amino acids. Trimming removed 2 bases at V and 1 base at J, with 11 bases between. The CDR3 protein is CASSLDWGPNTEAFF. As DNA, the CDR3 is TGTGCCAGCAGTTTAGATTGGGGGCCGAACACTGAAGCTTTCTTT.

The chain joins TRBV6-6 to TRBJ2-7, with a weak D call TRBD2 (5 bases). Germline V CDR1 and CDR2: MNHNY, SVGAGI (reference sequence). The CDR3 is 13 amino acids. V gave up 7 bases and J gave up 2 bases, with 12 bases separating them. Written as DNA, the CDR3 is TGTGCCAGCAACCGGGGAAACCCCTACGAGCAGTACTTC. Protein product: CASNRGNPYEQYF.

The CDR3 DNA sequence: TGTGCCAGCAGCCAAGTTCGTGCAGGGACAACTGAAGCTTTCTTT. This translates into CASSQVRAGTTEAFF. This chain uses TRBV4-2 with TRBJ1-1; D perhaps matches TRBD1 (6 bases). The CDR3 totals 15 residues. Germline CDR1 reads LGHNA; CDR2 reads YNFKEQ. V was clipped by 1 base and J by 5 bases, with 14 bases between them.

The chain recombines TRBV5-1 with TRBJ2-7, with 10 bases matching TRBD2. Per germline, CDR1 SGHRS and CDR2 YFSETQ. V lost 3 bases and J lost 7; bases outside the gene matches: 10. This CDR3 spans 15 amino acids. The CDR3, as DNA: TGCGCCAGCAGCTCGCAAACCGGACTAGCGGAAGAGCAGTACTTC. Its translation is CASSSQTGLAEEQYF.

The CDR3: CASSMYQATYEQYF. CDR3 DNA: TGTGCCAGTAGTATGTATCAGGCCACCTACGAGCAGTACTTC. The rearrangement uses TRBV19 and TRBJ2-7; D is ambiguous. The V end was cut by 3 bases, the J end by 2 bases, with 11 bases between. Germline-derived CDR1 and CDR2 are LNHDA and SQIVND (reference sequence). CDR3 length equals 14 residues.

The rearrangement uses TRBV27 and TRBJ2-7, with TRBD1 matching over 10 bases. J gave up 5 bases and V 7 bases, and 8 bases lay outside the gene matches. The germline gives CDR1 MNHEY, CDR2 SMNVEV (reference sequence). This CDR3 is built from 14 residues. The DNA for the CDR3 is TGTGCCAGCACGTCGACAGGGGGCTGGGACGAGCAGTACTTC. Translation gives CASTSTGGWDEQYF.